The sequence of this T cell receptor beta chain was determined in a study of blood T cell repertoires in COVID-19. Study-level background: Sites in the United States, Italy and Spain provided acute and convalescent COVID-19 samples. PBMCs, B-cell-depleted T cells, or T cells provided the cDNA or gDNA that made up the material.

This clone occurred once. The repertoire was sequenced with immunoSEQ multiplex PCR; TCRdb's copy has only in-frame clones and lacks some. The sample yields hundreds of thousands of clones, about 84% seen once. The CDR3 is 14 amino acids. Trimming removed 5 bases from V and 5 bases from J; junction bases left unmatched: 5. The germline V gene encodes CDR1 MRHNA and CDR2 SNTAGT. The rearrangement joins TRBV6-4 to TRBJ2-2; 7 positions match TRBD1. This receptor was taken from a woman of 80 years or more with COVID-19, enrolled during active disease. The source material was peripheral blood. The CDR3 sequence is CASSLTGVTGELFF. The CDR3 DNA is TGTGCCAGCAGTCTTACAGGGGTAACCGGGGAGCTGTTTTTT.